These 24 T cell receptor beta chains were all obtained from the same sample, sequenced in a study of cytomegalovirus exposure and HLA in healthy donors. The protocol was immunoSEQ multiplex PCR, while the TCRdb copy is restricted to in-frame clones and leaves out a portion. Of 250,000 to 400,000 clones listed, roughly 90% were seen once; the top ten hold approximately 0.9%. Sequencing was carried out using PBMCs. Source of these receptors: a man aged 25-45 years in good health and CMV-seronegative.

The gene calls are TRBV29-1 and TRBJ2-5; 11 bases align to TRBD2. Trimming took 6 bases from V and 5 from J; bases not matched to a gene: 11. The CDR3 contains 15 residues. Per the germline V gene, CDR1 is SQVTM and CDR2 is ANQGSEA. Here the CDR3 DNA reads TGCAGCGTACAACTTAGCGGGGGGGCAGGGGAGACCCAGTACTTC. Translation gives CSVQLSGGAGETQYF.

Written as DNA, the CDR3 is TGCGCCAGCAGCTTGGCCGTGGCTCCGAACACCGGGGAGCTGTTTTTT. The encoded protein is CASSLAVAPNTGELFF. J is TRBJ2-2 and V is TRBV5-1; no definite D call. The V end lost 0 bases, the J end lost 0 bases, and 9 bases lay between the germline ends. Per germline, CDR1 SGHRS and CDR2 YFSETQ. The CDR3 is 16 amino acids. Filled out from reference TRBV5-1 and TRBJ2-2, the complete variable domain reads KAGVTQTPRYLIKTRGQQVTLSCSPISGHRSVSWYQQTPGQGLQFLFEYFSETQRNKGNFPGRFSGRQFSNSRSEMNVSTLELGDSALYLCASSLAVAPNTGELFFGEGSRLTVL.

The chain carries TRBV30 and TRBJ2-2; possibly TRBD2 for D (8 bases). This CDR3 comprises 17 residues. Germline CDR1 and CDR2: GTSNPN and SVGIG (reference sequence). The CDR3 here is CGHRGESGGLNTGELFF. CDR3 DNA sequence: TGTGGGCACAGGGGCGAGAGCGGGGGCCTGAACACCGGGGAGCTGTTTTTT.

The V call is TRBV18, the J call TRBJ2-1; 7 bases align to TRBD2. This CDR3 has 17 residues. Per the germline V gene, CDR1 is KGHSH and CDR2 is LQKENI. Trimming cost V 5 bases and J 0 bases; bases outside gene matches: 10. In nucleotides, the CDR3 is TGTGCCAGCTCATTTCTGAGCGGGACCACCTCCTACAATGAGCAGTTCTTC. Encoded protein: CASSFLSGTTSYNEQFF.

This clone was recorded only once. The rearrangement uses TRBV11-3 and TRBJ1-2; D unresolved. From germline, CDR1 is SGHNT and CDR2 YENEEA. This CDR3 has 14 residues. V was clipped by 2 bases and J by 8 bases, with 15 bases between them. The CDR3 region is CASSLRTVQEGYTF. In DNA, the CDR3 is TGTGCCAGCAGCTTACGTACCGTCCAGGAAGGCTACACCTTC.

The chain couples TRBV20-1 to TRBJ1-4; D unclear. The CDR3 has 11 amino acids. The V end was cut by 5 bases, the J end by 5 bases, with 6 bases between. Germline values: CDR1 DFQATT, CDR2 SNEGSKA (reference sequence). CDR3: CSAYYNEKLFF. Here the CDR3 DNA reads TGCAGTGCTTACTACAATGAAAAACTGTTTTTT.

The chain recombines TRBV9 with TRBJ2-3; possible D gene TRBD2, 6 bases. Trimming shortened V by 2 bases and J by 2 bases, and 12 bases separated the two germline ends. Germline CDR1 and CDR2: SGDLS and YYNGEE. The CDR3 loop spans 15 amino acids. CDR3 sequence reads: CASSVSDYPTDTQYF. The CDR3 nucleotides read TGTGCCAGCAGCGTGTCGGACTACCCCACAGATACGCAGTATTTT.

The CDR3 spells CAISEGQRKYQETQYF. The CDR3 nucleotides are TGTGCCATCAGTGAGGGGCAGCGGAAGTACCAAGAGACCCAGTACTTC. V gene TRBV10-3 combines with J gene TRBJ2-5, with D perhaps TRBD2 (5 bases). The CDR3 loop spans 16 amino acids. Looked up from germline, CDR1 is ENHRY and CDR2 is SYGVKD. V lost 2 bases and J lost 0, with 13 bases in between.

CDR3: CASSFIGSYNGYTF. The CDR3 DNA follows: TGCGCCAGCAGCTTCATAGGGAGTTATAATGGCTACACCTTC. The rearrangement links TRBV5-1 to TRBJ1-2; D gene unclear. The germline gives CDR1 SGHRS, CDR2 YFSETQ. This CDR3 spans 14 amino acids. V lost 2 bases to trimming and J lost 6 bases, with 14 bases between them.

The genes are TRBV2 and TRBJ1-6; a weak D match, TRBD1 (5 bases). With 0 bases removed from V and 8 bases from J, the gap between germline ends came to 17 bases. Germline-derived CDR1 and CDR2 are SNHLY and FYNNEI. This CDR3 region has 17 residues. CDR3 loop: CASSEALLGWGDSPLHF. The CDR3 coding sequence is TGTGCCAGCAGTGAAGCGCTTCTCGGGTGGGGGGATTCACCCCTCCACTTT.

The chain links TRBV4-1 to TRBJ1-2; the D gene is possibly TRBD1 (6 bases). In germline, CDR1 is MGHRA, CDR2 YSYEKL. With 0 bases removed from V and 7 bases from J, the gap between germline ends came to 18 bases. The CDR3 runs 16 residues. In DNA, the CDR3 is TGCGCCAGCAGCCAAGATCGCGTGGGGGGGGCGGCTGGCTACACCTTC. This sequence encodes CASSQDRVGGAAGYTF.

V gene TRBV19 combines with J gene TRBJ2-4; D might be TRBD2 (6 bases). This CDR3 region has 13 residues. V lost 9 bases and J lost 0, with 9 bases in between. Germline CDR1 and CDR2: LNHDA and SQIVND (reference sequence). DNA for the CDR3: TGTGCCAGCCAGGGACTAGCCAAAAACATTCAGTACTTC. It specifies CASQGLAKNIQYF.

The chain combines TRBV27 with TRBJ2-3, with 12 nucleotides matching TRBD1. This CDR3 spans 15 amino acids. Per germline, CDR1 MNHEY and CDR2 SMNVEV (reference sequence). The V and J ends lost 7 bases and 7 bases, in that order; junction bases with no gene match: 9. In nucleotides, the CDR3 is TGTGCCAGCAACTCCGGGACAGGGGGCGCACATACGCAGTATTTT. This codes for CASNSGTGGAHTQYF.

V and J are TRBV4-3 and TRBJ2-1; D is unresolved. Trimming shortened V by 2 bases and J by 5 bases, and 10 bases separated the two germline ends. This CDR3 is built from 14 residues. The germline CDR1 and CDR2 sequences are LGHNA and YSLEER. CDR3 protein: CASSQLTANNEQFF. The CDR3 DNA reads TGCGCCAGCAGCCAACTAACTGCAAACAATGAGCAGTTCTTC.

V gene TRBV5-6 combines with J gene TRBJ1-1; D is undetermined. Trimming took 7 bases from V and 0 from J, leaving 19 bases between them. The CDR3 length is 16 residues. In germline, CDR1 is SGHDT, CDR2 YYEEEE. Here the CDR3 reads CASHWWAYTMNTEAFF. The DNA of the CDR3 is TGTGCCAGCCATTGGTGGGCATACACCATGAACACTGAAGCTTTCTTT.

This clone has only one observation. J is TRBJ2-7 and V is TRBV5-6, with 8 bases aligning to TRBD2. J gave up 0 bases and V 4 bases, and 12 bases lay outside the gene matches. Germline V gene data show CDR1 as SGHDT and CDR2 as YYEEEE. The CDR3 consists of 17 residues. The CDR3 nucleotides read TGTGCCAGCAGCCCGAATATAGCGGGGTACCTCTCCTACGAGCAGTACTTC. It yields the protein CASSPNIAGYLSYEQYF. The complete variable domain, with remaining parts taken from reference TRBV5-6 and TRBJ2-7, reads DAGVTQSPTHLIKTRGQQVTLRCSPKSGHDTVSWYQQALGQGPQFIFQYYEEEERQRGNFPDRFSGHQFPNYSSELNVNALLLGDSALYLCASSPNIAGYLSYEQYFGPGTRLTVT.

This chain links TRBV27 with TRBJ2-4, with D possibly being TRBD1 (5 bases). Per the germline V gene, CDR1 is MNHEY and CDR2 is SMNVEV (reference sequence). The CDR3 length is 15 residues. V gave up 0 bases and J gave up 8 bases, with 14 bases separating them. The CDR3 DNA sequence: TGTGCCAGCAGTTTATCAGGGGCCGGTTGGGACATTCAGTACTTC. It yields the protein CASSLSGAGWDIQYF.

This clone was seen only once. This sequence joins TRBV15 and TRBJ2-7, with 12 nucleotides matching TRBD1. The CDR3 is 15 amino acids. V trimming: 5 bases; J trimming: 4 bases; junction bases outside the gene matches: 6. From germline, CDR1 is LNHNV and CDR2 YYDKDF (reference sequence). The CDR3 DNA is TGTGCCACCAGCCTCGGGACAGGGGGCCGGTACGAGCAGTACTTC. Translation: CATSLGTGGRYEQYF.

The chain uses TRBV9 and TRBJ1-6; TRBD1 is a possible D gene (5 bases). Germline loops: CDR1 SGDLS, CDR2 YYNGEE. The length of the CDR3 is 15 residues. V was clipped by 0 bases and J by 5 bases, with 9 bases between them. The CDR3 sequence: CASSVDGGDNSPLHF. Here the CDR3 DNA reads TGTGCCAGCAGCGTAGACGGGGGGGATAATTCACCCCTCCACTTT.

The chain is built from TRBV6-1 and TRBJ1-5; possible D gene TRBD1, 5 bases. Between the trimmed V and J ends, which lost 2 bases and 6 bases, there was a span of 14 bases. The germline V gene encodes CDR1 MNHNS and CDR2 SASEGT. This CDR3 comprises 15 residues. The CDR3 loop is CASSERGGVLQPQHF. The DNA of the CDR3 is TGTGCCAGCAGTGAAAGGGGTGGGGTACTTCAGCCCCAGCATTTT.

The chain uses TRBV5-5 and TRBJ2-3; 10 nucleotides agree with TRBD2. The ends lost 4 bases at V and 0 bases at J; junction bases unmatched: 2. This CDR3 spans 15 amino acids. Germline V gene data show CDR1 as SGHKS and CDR2 as YYEKEE (reference sequence). In DNA, the CDR3 is TGTGCCAGCAGCACGGGACTAGCGAGCACAGATACGCAGTATTTT. Protein product: CASSTGLASTDTQYF.

V gene TRBV27 combines with J gene TRBJ1-2; 7 bases align to TRBD1. Trimming removed 2 bases from V and 3 bases from J; junction bases left unmatched: 12. The CDR3 is 17 residues long. Germline V gene lookup returns CDR1 MNHEY and CDR2 SMNVEV (reference sequence). The CDR3 spells CASSLRGTEIFYYGYTF. DNA of the CDR3: TGTGCCAGCAGTTTACGTGGGACAGAAATTTTTTACTATGGCTACACCTTC.

The chain links TRBV4-1 to TRBJ1-2; TRBD1 matches at 8 bases. Germline values: CDR1 MGHRA, CDR2 YSYEKL. The CDR3 extends over 14 amino acids. The J segment lost 3 bases and the V segment lost 4 bases, leaving 4 bases of the junction unmatched. The CDR3 protein is CASSRLGQDYGYTF. CDR3 coding DNA: TGCGCCAGCAGCCGCCTGGGACAGGACTATGGCTACACCTTC.

The chain carries TRBV6-6 and TRBJ2-5; 12 bases agree with TRBD2. Germline V gives CDR1 MNHNY, CDR2 SVGAGI (reference sequence). This CDR3 is built from 16 residues. The V segment lost 6 bases and the J segment 1 base; nucleotides outside the gene matches: 6. CDR3 sequence: CASSRGTSGRQETQYF. Written as DNA, the CDR3 is TGTGCCAGCAGCCGAGGGACTAGCGGGCGCCAAGAGACCCAGTACTTC.